Included here is one T cell receptor (beta chain) sequence, with context. This clonotype was recorded many times. Its antigen target is currently unknown. Per-base quality was not reported, and no clone a single base away is much larger than it. The data derive from a study of regulatory T cells in long-lasting Graves disease (dated by TCRdb to the early 2020s). Background for the entire study: Patients with newly diagnosed Graves' disease had been on antithyroid drugs for under 3 months. Persistent Graves' disease patients were compared with newly diagnosed Graves' disease patients by peripheral blood TCR sequencing and RNA sequencing. The study was registered as a clinical trial and conducted in China. TCR sequencing covered around 13 persistent and around 20 newly diagnosed Graves' disease patients, about 35 samples in total. Broad study findings and their caveats: The study examined only peripheral blood because the primary lesion, thyroid tissue, could not be accessed. Persistent patients shared more public clonotypes among themselves (approximately 2,500) than newly diagnosed patients did (over 900). Sequencing and analysis were restricted to the TCR beta chain. TRBV28, TRBJ1-2 and TRBJ2-5 were preferentially used in persistent disease, while TRBV20-1 and TRBJ2-1 were favored in newly diagnosed disease. The authors acknowledged the small sample size as a limitation that may reduce accuracy. Lower TCR Shannon entropy and fewer highly expanded clones were observed in persistent Graves' disease patients than in newly diagnosed patients, which suggested clonal expansion.

The CDR3, from cysteine to phenylalanine, totals 17 residues. Kept here is only the CDR3 DNA, which spans 51 bases and is read in frame from base 1. The germline V gene (reference sequence) sets CDR1 to DFQATT and CDR2 to SNEGSKA. V is pruned by 6 bases and J by 6 bases, leaving 12 bases of the junction without a gene match. The library was built by means of multiplex PCR. Data came from an Illumina HiSeq 4000. CDR3 regions were amplified by Arm-PCR with iRepertoire HTBI primers to construct TCR beta libraries. Gel purification was performed on PCR products prior to sequencing. Processing in the source paper ran as follows. Gene usage analysis of CDR3 amino acid clonotypes used the 62 TRBV and around 14 TRBJ segments found across samples. Filtered high-quality paired reads were merged into contigs using COPE and FqMerger. Contigs were aligned with BLAST to IMGT TRBV, TRBD and TRBJ reference genes, and CDR3 was defined per IMGT. Clonotypes above 0.1% frequency were classified as highly expanded clones. Shannon entropy served as the measure of repertoire diversity, while the Gini coefficient captured V-J evenness. A clonotype was considered public if more than one individual shared it. The public reads were quality trimmed at Q25 with fastp and then assembled into clones with MiXCR by TCRdb, keeping productive beta chains. Every distinct CDR3 protein forms one entry, paired with its most common genes and DNA. TCRdb assigned the V and J calls; the authors' analysis was not used. In all, the sample holds 420,000 or so distinct CDR3 sequences, and about a sixth of those were seen once. In total, the top ten clones hold less than 30% of the sample.

Interpreted using the paper, the time point label stands for: newly diagnosed GD, antithyroid drugs for less than 3 months. For both TCR sequencing and RNA sequencing, RNA was extracted from PBMCs using TRIzol. The diagnosis of Graves' disease followed American Thyroid Association guidelines. The patients came from an endocrinology department in Xi'an, China. Each patient gave approximately 9.7 milliliters of peripheral blood, collected in an EDTA anticoagulant tube. Ficoll Paque Plus density gradient separation was used to isolate PBMCs, and no further T cell sorting was done. An Agilent 2100 Bioanalyzer and agarose gel were used to assess RNA quality, and a NanoDrop 2000 was used to measure RNA concentration. The data also belong to a second study, concerning T cells in Graves' hyperthyroidism and ophthalmopathy. As the second publication notes: Stable Graves' hyperthyroidism was defined as the absence of progression to ophthalmopathy over 18 months of follow-up. The hyperthyroidism patients were between 18 and 65 years old and newly diagnosed, with a disease duration of less than 2 months. Exclusion was applied to patients with uncontrolled infections, other autoimmune diseases, pregnancy or lactation. Diagnoses relied on clinical symptoms, serum thyroxine and TRAb, thyroid ultrasound and orbital computed tomography. The TCR CDR3 was subjected to a first round of RT-PCR using the HTBI primer set and the Qiagen OneStep RT-PCR kit. Most expanded thyroid clonotypes (frequency above 0.001) were also found in blood, which suggests that blood repertoires may mirror thyroid immune responses. Ophthalmopathy was separated from stable hyperthyroidism by a 13 V-J signature model, with about 86% sensitivity and 81% to 83% specificity obtained in cross-validation and 80%/75% obtained in testing. In validation, progression to ophthalmopathy was predicted by the model with 65% to 71% sensitivity and 72.22% specificity, a median of around 5.9 months before onset. A discovery cohort of around 98 patients, 43 with Graves' ophthalmopathy and about 58 with stable Graves' hyperthyroidism, was used to find distinguishing TCR V-J signatures. Prospective prediction of ophthalmopathy was tested in an independent validation cohort consisting of about 20 hyperthyroidism patients and some 16 patients who later progressed to ophthalmopathy. The 100 or so discovery patients were randomly split 7:3 into training and test sets. In addition, the study compared T-cell repertoires in thyroid tissue and in blood from about 6 Graves' hyperthyroidism patients. After sampling, hyperthyroidism patients received methimazole starting at 30 mg daily, and ophthalmopathy patients received high-dose intravenous methylprednisolone. A second multiplex PCR round built the libraries, followed by size selection and purification. Paired-end sequencing of the libraries was performed with 100 bp reads on an Illumina HiSeq2000. SOAPnuke was used to process the raw data, throwing out any read that contained adapters or uncalled bases, had a mean Phred below 15, or lacked an exact constant-primer or identifier match. High-quality paired reads were merged using COPE v1.2.5, and each unique nucleotide sequence was defined as a clonotype. Clonotypes were aligned to IMGT TRBV, TRBD and TRBJ reference segments using MiTCR v1.1. Only V-J combinations with frequency above 0.0001, covering 99.2% of repertoires, were analysed. The TCS score was defined as the ratio of F50 (clonal expansion) to E x V (chaos), calculated using BLOSUM62-based TCRdist between CDR3 peptides within each V-J. Welch's t-statistics and random forest reduced 514 V-J features to roughly 13, which were used in a naive Bayes classifier (R e1071). No statistical method was used to fix the sample size in advance, and group allocation was not hidden from the investigators. The paper reports TCR Vbeta CDR3 sequencing of approximately 130 peripheral blood samples: around 41 ophthalmopathy, under 80 hyperthyroidism and about 17 progressor patients.

The sequenced sample was peripheral blood mononuclear cells (PBMCs), obtained at new diagnosis, from a patient treated with antithyroid drugs. The TCR comes from a woman under 30 with Graves disease. Donor details come from another sample of the same person, matched by shared clones. The chain joins TRBV20-1 to TRBJ2-1, with 15 middle bases fitting TRBD2. The DNA sequence is given as TGCAGTGCGTCCTCGGGACTAGCGGGAGGCCGGGGCAATGAGCAGTTCTTC. It translates to CSASSGLAGGRGNEQFF.